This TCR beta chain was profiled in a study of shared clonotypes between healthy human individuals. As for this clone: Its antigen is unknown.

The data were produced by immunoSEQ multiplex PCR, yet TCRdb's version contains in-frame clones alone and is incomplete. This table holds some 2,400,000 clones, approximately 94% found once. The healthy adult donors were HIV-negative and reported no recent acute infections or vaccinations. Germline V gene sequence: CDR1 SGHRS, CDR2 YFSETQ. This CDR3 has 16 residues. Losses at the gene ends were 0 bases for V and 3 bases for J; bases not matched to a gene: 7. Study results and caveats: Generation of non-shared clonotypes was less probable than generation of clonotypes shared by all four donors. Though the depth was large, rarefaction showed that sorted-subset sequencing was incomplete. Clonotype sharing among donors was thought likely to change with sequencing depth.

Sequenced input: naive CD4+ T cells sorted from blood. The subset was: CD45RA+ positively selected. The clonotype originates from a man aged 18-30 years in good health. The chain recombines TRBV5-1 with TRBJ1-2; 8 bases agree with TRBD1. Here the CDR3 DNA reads TGCGCCAGCAGCTTGGCGGGGACAGGCCGGGACTATGGCTACACCTTC. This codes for CASSLAGTGRDYGYTF.